These T cell receptor beta chains were read from a single sample in a study of CD8 T cells in ankylosing spondylitis. TCRdb independently ran MiXCR on the 5' RACE reads; one entry per CDR3 protein. The repertoire holds almost 400,000 distinct CDR3 sequences, approximately 20% seen once, with roughly a sixth in the top ten. The sequenced sample consisted of blood, either unsorted or a sorted T cell fraction (not recorded which). The source of these receptors is a male donor with ankylosing spondylitis. The CDR3 runs from the conserved cysteine through the conserved F or W. A D gene is named only where the DNA matches it firmly. A clone size is listed for some rows: how often the clone was seen (once, few, many), or a class if it is expanded.

>-|TRBV3-1|TRBJ1-1|-
CASSRARGTEAFF
TGTGCCAGCAGCAGGGCTCGGGGCACTGAAGCTTTCTTT
>few|TRBV18|TRBJ2-1|TRBD2
CASSPTTSREWGEQFF
TGTGCCAGCTCACCGACTACTTCGCGGGAGTGGGGTGAGCAGTTCTTC
>-|TRBV9|TRBJ2-4|-
CASSVEPGQNIQYF
TGTGCCAGCAGCGTAGAGCCGGGACAAAACATTCAGTACTTC
>few|TRBV18|TRBJ1-4|-
CASSSSPTGTTNEKLFF
TGTGCCAGTTCCTCTTCCCCGACAGGAACAACTAATGAAAAACTGTTTTTT
>-|TRBV4-1|TRBJ1-2|TRBD1
CASSQGQGGLYGYTF
TGCGCCAGCAGCCAGGGACAGGGGGGGCTCTATGGCTACACCTTC
>many|TRBV7-9|TRBJ2-7|-
CASSHQPPGPPLEQYF
TGTGCCAGCAGCCACCAACCCCCGGGACCTCCTTTGGAGCAGTACTTC
>-|TRBV6-2/TRBV6-3|TRBJ2-7|TRBD1
CASSTDRAASYEQYF
TGTGCCAGCAGCACGGACAGGGCGGCGTCCTACGAGCAGTACTTC
>-|TRBV27|TRBJ2-2|TRBD1
CASSRGGQGYTGELFF
TGTGCCAGCAGTCGGGGGGGACAGGGGTACACCGGGGAGCTGTTTTTT
>once|TRBV9|TRBJ1-1|-
CASSGGPNSKAFF
TGTGCCAGCAGCGGGGGACCGAATTCGAAGGCTTTCTTT
>few|TRBV6-2/TRBV6-3|TRBJ1-4|TRBD1
CASRTPDRGNEKLFF
TGTGCCAGCAGAACGCCGGACAGGGGGAATGAAAAACTGTTTTTT
>few|TRBV12-3/TRBV12-4|TRBJ2-4|TRBD2
CASRTSGIAKNIQYF
TGTGCCAGCAGGACTAGCGGAATAGCCAAAAACATTCAGTACTTC
>-|TRBV6-5|TRBJ2-7|TRBD1
CASSSGDRGCYEQYF
TGTGCCAGCAGTTCGGGGGACAGGGGATGCTACGAGCAGTACTTC
>-|TRBV6-2/TRBV6-3|TRBJ2-5|TRBD1
CASSSAEAGGEETQYF
TGTGCCAGCAGTTCAGCCGAGGCAGGGGGCGAAGAGACCCAGTACTTC
>many|TRBV7-6|TRBJ1-1|-
CASSFAENTEAFF
TGTGCCAGCAGCTTTGCAGAGAACACTGAAGCTTTCTTT
>few|TRBV28|TRBJ1-5|-
CASSSRARQADSNQPQHF
TGTGCCAGCAGTTCGCGGGCCCGACAGGCCGATAGCAATCAGCCCCAGCATTTT
>-|TRBV3-1|TRBJ2-5|-
CASSQTGTGEETQYF
TGTGCCAGCAGCCAGACAGGTACAGGCGAAGAGACCCAGTACTTC
>many|TRBV7-9|TRBJ1-2|TRBD1
CASSVGQNYGYTF
TGTGCCAGCAGCGTGGGACAGAACTATGGCTACACCTTC
>-|TRBV7-2|TRBJ2-7|-
CASSSANSYEQYF
TGTGCCAGCAGCTCGGCCAACTCCTACGAGCAGTACTTC
>few|TRBV7-3|TRBJ2-1|-
CASSLMSSTPNEQFF
TGTGCCAGCAGCTTAATGTCTAGCACCCCCAATGAGCAGTTCTTC
>-|TRBV2|TRBJ1-5|-
CASSGTDAGVEGQHF
TGTGCCAGCAGTGGGACGGACGCCGGCGTGGAGGGCCAGCATTTT
>-|TRBV9|TRBJ1-6|-
CASSVGPRDSYNSPLHF
TGTGCCAGCAGCGTAGGTCCCAGGGATTCCTATAATTCACCCCTCCACTTT
>-|TRBV20-1|TRBJ1-5|-
CSVVQGSGQPQHF
TGCAGTGTTGTGCAGGGTTCAGGGCAGCCCCAGCATTTT
>-|TRBV19|TRBJ1-5|-
CASSINGLGQPQHF
TGTGCCAGTAGTATAAATGGGCTGGGTCAGCCCCAGCATTTT
>few|TRBV28|TRBJ2-7|TRBD2
CASSRLAGPYEQYF
TGTGCCAGCAGTCGGCTAGCGGGACCCTACGAGCAGTACTTC
>-|TRBV27|TRBJ2-1|TRBD2
CASSLPPTSVYNEQFF
TGTGCCAGCAGTCTCCCCCCCACTAGCGTCTACAATGAGCAGTTCTTC
>few|TRBV7-7|TRBJ2-1|-
CASSLAEGAGQFF
TGTGCTAGCAGCTTAGCGGAGGGGGCTGGGCAGTTCTTC
>-|TRBV12-3/TRBV12-4|TRBJ2-1|TRBD2
CASGGGLRSYNEQFF
TGTGCCAGCGGCGGGGGACTCCGATCCTACAATGAGCAGTTCTTC
>few|TRBV3-1|TRBJ2-1|TRBD2
CASSKSPTSGSNNEQFF
TGTGCCAGCAGCAAAAGCCCGACTAGCGGGAGCAACAATGAGCAGTTCTTC
>-|TRBV7-9|TRBJ2-5|TRBD1
CASSSDRGWQETQYF
TGTGCCAGCAGCTCGGACAGGGGGTGGCAAGAGACCCAGTACTTC
>few|TRBV12-3/TRBV12-4|TRBJ2-7|TRBD1
CASTPTGGLREQYF
TGTGCCAGCACCCCTACAGGGGGTTTGAGGGAGCAGTACTTC
>-|TRBV14|TRBJ2-7|TRBD1
CASSRGQGVWEQYF
TGTGCCAGCAGCCGTGGTCAGGGGGTTTGGGAGCAGTACTTC
>-|TRBV6-5|TRBJ2-7|TRBD1
CASSYASGQGSTYEQYF
TGTGCCAGCAGTTACGCATCAGGACAGGGGTCCACCTACGAGCAGTACTTC
>few|TRBV2|TRBJ2-5|TRBD2
CASSELAGLAGGRYQETQYF
TGTGCCAGCAGTGAATTGGCGGGACTAGCGGGAGGCCGATACCAAGAGACCCAGTACTTC
>-|TRBV29-1|TRBJ1-2|-
CSVVYRERNYGYTF
TGCAGCGTGGTTTACAGGGAGAGGAACTATGGCTACACCTTC
>once|TRBV19|TRBJ2-1|TRBD1
CASTAGQGPHNEQFF
TGTGCCAGTACCGCAGGACAGGGTCCCCACAATGAGCAGTTCTTC
>few|TRBV5-1|TRBJ1-1|-
CASSLAQGLMNTEAFF
TGCGCCAGCAGCTTGGCCCAGGGGCTCATGAACACTGAAGCTTTCTTT
>-|TRBV9|TRBJ2-3|-
CASSVVVGGADTQYF
TGTGCCAGCAGCGTAGTCGTGGGCGGAGCAGATACGCAGTATTTT
>few|TRBV3-1|TRBJ1-3|-
CASQRAVGSGNTIYF
TGTGCCAGCCAAAGGGCGGTCGGCTCTGGAAACACCATATATTTT
>few|TRBV29-1|TRBJ2-1|TRBD2
CSVDASGTYNEQFF
TGCAGCGTTGACGCTAGCGGGACCTACAATGAGCAGTTCTTC
>-|TRBV30|TRBJ2-7|TRBD2
CAWSKGLAGAEQYF
TGTGCCTGGAGTAAGGGACTAGCGGGAGCCGAGCAGTACTTC
>few|TRBV6-5|TRBJ1-2|-
CASSYSSPGTPYGYTF
TGTGCCAGCAGTTACTCGTCCCCCGGAACCCCCTATGGCTACACCTTC
>-|TRBV20-1|TRBJ2-3|-
CSARSDGITQYF
TGCAGTGCTAGATCGGATGGGATAACGCAGTATTTT
>once|TRBV9|TRBJ1-1|-
CASSVGVQMNTEAFF
TGTGCCAGCAGCGTAGGAGTCCAGATGAACACTGAAGCTTTCTTT
>few|TRBV6-5|TRBJ2-7|-
CASRSKGSEQYF
TGTGCCAGCAGATCTAAGGGTAGCGAGCAGTACTTC
>-|TRBV5-1|TRBJ1-2|-
CASSPGQWDGGYTF
TGCGCCAGCAGCCCTGGACAATGGGATGGGGGCTACACCTTC
>many|TRBV29-1|TRBJ1-5|-
CSVVSGTRNQPQHF
TGCAGCGTTGTTTCCGGGACGAGGAATCAGCCCCAGCATTTT
>-|TRBV12-3/TRBV12-4|TRBJ1-1|TRBD1
CASTRGRKTEAFF
TGTGCCAGCACCAGGGGGCGAAAGACTGAAGCTTTCTTT
>-|TRBV4-2|TRBJ2-7|TRBD2
CASSQRTSGPSYEQYF
TGTGCCAGCAGCCAACGTACTAGCGGGCCATCCTACGAGCAGTACTTC
>-|TRBV28|TRBJ2-1|TRBD2
CASSHPRLAGGSNEQFF
TGTGCCAGCAGCCACCCCCGGCTAGCGGGAGGGAGCAATGAGCAGTTCTTC
>few|TRBV11-1|TRBJ2-2|TRBD1
CASRFEGARTGELFF
TGTGCCAGCAGGTTCGAGGGGGCACGCACCGGGGAGCTGTTTTTT
>many|TRBV18|TRBJ2-1|-
CASSQDQGGSYNEQFF
TGTGCCAGCTCACAGGACCAAGGAGGCTCCTACAATGAGCAGTTCTTC
>-|TRBV7-8|TRBJ2-3|TRBD1
CASSSINRDRGQYF
TGTGCCAGCAGCTCGATTAACCGGGACAGAGGGCAGTATTTT
>-|TRBV12-3/TRBV12-4|TRBJ2-7|-
CASSWSRVYEQYF
TGTGCCAGCAGTTGGAGCAGAGTCTACGAGCAGTACTTC
>many|TRBV7-2|TRBJ2-3|TRBD2
CASSLALSGASTDTQYF
TGTGCCAGCAGCTTAGCTCTTAGCGGGGCAAGCACAGATACGCAGTATTTT